This T cell receptor beta chain was identified in a study of blood T cells in healthy people across ages. This CDR3 contains 14 residues. Germline loops: CDR1 DFQATT, CDR2 SNEGSKA (reference sequence). V gave up 6 bases and J gave up 9 bases, with 23 bases separating them. It was with a sample-barcoded 5' primer and a J-beta primer mix that a second PCR of roughly 7 to 12 cycles was run. TCRdb analysed the 5' RACE reads with MiXCR anew, one entry per CDR3 protein. The sample holds hundreds of thousands of distinct CDR3 sequences, around 42% seen once. The specimen sequenced was blood. The V call is TRBV20-1, the J call TRBJ2-5; possible D gene TRBD2, 6 bases. This receptor was taken from a man aged 55-75 years in good health. The CDR3 DNA reads as TGCAGTGCCCAACGACCGGGACTCTTTCAGCCCCAGTACTTC. Its translation: CSAQRPGLFQPQYF.